This record concerns one T cell receptor (beta chain) sequence. What this receptor recognizes is not known. Base qualities are not at hand, and no much larger clone is one base apart. TCRbeta CDR3 regions were amplified from genomic DNA using the immunoSEQ Assay, a bias-controlled multiplex PCR. Concerning the study's data processing: The number of nucleated cells in each sample was estimated from the amplification of reference gene primers within the assay. To quantify the absolute abundance of each unique TCRbeta CDR3 rearrangement, sequence reads were collapsed and filtered. For each sample, productive Simpson clonality was calculated as the square root of Simpson's diversity index over productive rearrangements. TCRdb took this table from immuneACCESS and kept in-frame rearrangements with V and J called. Such tables lack part of the clones; where checked against another copy, unresolved V genes explain under half of the gap, and the rest is unexplained. The V and J calls and the clone size are those of that table, but D and trimming were determined from the DNA. This sample lists some 200,000 clones; about 85% were detected once. Jointly, the top ten make up under 12% of the sample.

This sample stems from a study of blood T cell repertoires in COVID-19 (dated by TCRdb to the early 2020s). For the study in its entirety: Collaborator samples came from the United States, Italy and Spain and covered acute and convalescent phases of COVID-19. A freely available public database, intended as a resource for researchers studying the immune response to SARS-CoV-2, is where the repertoires were released. The sample metadata nearly always contained a de-identified subject ID, COVID-19 status, age in years and sex. Subjects who had been exposed to COVID-19, were actively infected with it, or had recovered from it provided the deeply sampled blood TCRbeta repertoires that made up the dataset. The prospective study material was composed of cDNA or gDNA derived from T cells, B-cell-depleted T cells, or PBMCs. The samples were drawn from two sources: the first 160 participants of the ongoing ImmuneRACE study, and 1,254 subjects contributed by 6 global collaborators. Where available, HLA class I and class II types were obtained from metadata supplied by the sample provider rather than from assay-based typing.

What the work shows at the level of the full study, not this receptor alone: The quantity of clinical and demographic metadata differed by source and by participant and was supplied without curation.

One collaborating source in Seattle enrolled patients during active infection and followed them longitudinally through the course of disease. Whole blood was collected in K2EDTA tubes by collaborating institutions according to the institutions' own protocols. For TCRbeta analysis, collaborator samples were shipped as frozen whole blood, as isolated PBMCs, or as DNA extracted from either sample type. Measured from the cysteine to the phenylalanine, the CDR3 is 14 residues long. The only DNA kept is the CDR3, 42 bases in frame from the first base. CDR1 and CDR2 are read off the germline V gene as SGHRS and YFSETQ. Between the V and J ends, shortened by 5 bases and 7 bases respectively, the junction contains 18 bases.

The receptor's source is a woman of 80 years or more with COVID-19, enrolled during active disease. What was sequenced was peripheral blood. The chain uses TRBV5-1 and TRBJ1-1, with the D gene too uncertain to name. The CDR3: CASSHPGGMGEAFF. DNA sequence: TGCGCCAGCAGTCACCCCGGAGGGATGGGTGAAGCTTTCTTT.